This T cell receptor beta chain stems from a study of T-cell reconstitution after alpha-beta-depleted transplantation in children. Study findings and constraints: The high TCRbeta diversity at day 60 in some patients came from surviving recipient T cells and thymic progenitors.

Unique molecular identifiers were incorporated into the prepared TCRbeta library. TCRdb analysed the PCR reads with MiXCR anew, one entry per CDR3 protein. This sample has over 45,000 distinct CDR3 sequences, with approximately 43% found just once. Germline CDR1 and CDR2: LGHDT and YNNKEL (reference sequence). The V gene lost 1 base and the J gene lost 0 bases, with 18 bases spanning the gap. This CDR3 spans 18 amino acids. The table lists this clonotype with a few counts. Its antigen is as yet unknown. Sequenced here: PBMCs, mostly from graft donor cells, sampled 360 days after TCRalphabeta/CD19-depleted stem cell transplant. The receptor's source is a male patient between 5 and 17 years old who had a stem cell transplant for acute lymphoblastic leukemia, so the T cells may come from the graft donor. The rearrangement joins TRBV3-1 to TRBJ2-5, with D perhaps TRBD2 (6 bases). CDR3 sequence: CASSQVVHRGLYQETQYF. The CDR3 bases are TGTGCCAGCAGCCAAGTAGTGCACCGGGGACTGTACCAAGAGACCCAGTACTTC.